Following are 25 T cell receptor beta chains from one sample sequenced in a study of T cell responses to AZD1222 COVID-19 vaccine. Sequencing used immunoSEQ multiplex PCR; TCRdb keeps in-frame clones, though not all of them. The data hold tens of thousands of clones, with roughly 90% observed a single time. The sequenced sample was peripheral blood, obtained on day 0 of AZD1222 vaccination. The origin of the receptors is an adult in good health.

The chain combines TRBV19 with TRBJ2-7; TRBD2 might be the D (5 bases). CDR1 and CDR2 (germline): LNHDA, SQIVND (reference sequence). The ends were cut back, 1 base at V and 6 bases at J, with 7 bases in the middle. The CDR3 is 12 amino acids. The CDR3 loop is CASSIAAGEQYF. CDR3 nucleotides: TGTGCCAGTAGTATAGCGGCGGGCGAGCAGTACTTC.

The chain recombines TRBV7-8 with TRBJ2-1, with 10 bases that match TRBD2. Unmatched junction bases numbered 11, after V lost 1 base and J lost 8 bases. Germline-derived CDR1 and CDR2 are SGHVS and FQNEAQ. This CDR3 spans 17 amino acids. The CDR3 spells CASSLGLAGDFLDEQFF. CDR3 sequence (DNA): TGTGCCAGCAGCTTAGGCCTAGCGGGAGATTTTTTGGATGAGCAGTTCTTC.

The chain couples TRBV24-1 to TRBJ2-2; D is perhaps TRBD2 (6 bases). Germline V gives CDR1 KGHDR, CDR2 SFDVKD. The CDR3 runs 16 residues. V was pared by 0 bases and J by 6 bases, with 13 bases between. The CDR3 here is CATSDLHQGGAGELFF. DNA of the CDR3: TGTGCCACCAGTGATTTGCACCAGGGCGGGGCCGGGGAGCTGTTTTTT.

The chain links TRBV28 to TRBJ1-1; 10 bases fit TRBD1. V lost 11 bases to trimming and J lost 5 bases; unmatched junction nucleotides: 8. CDR3 length: 13 residues. The germline CDR1 and CDR2 sequences are MDHEN and SYDVKM. CDR3 bases: TGTGCCGGGAGGACAGGGGGACATACTGAAGCTTTCTTT. This codes for CAGRTGGHTEAFF.

The rearrangement links TRBV15 to TRBJ1-4; D is undetermined. The V end was cut by 3 bases, the J end by 0 bases, with 8 bases between. Germline loops: CDR1 LNHNV, CDR2 YYDKDF (reference sequence). The CDR3 is made up of 15 amino acids. CDR3 DNA: TGTGCCACCAGCAGTTATTTGTCAACTAATGAAAAACTGTTTTTT. Amino acid sequence: CATSSYLSTNEKLFF.

This clone was found once. The chain combines TRBV7-2 with TRBJ2-1; 9 positions match TRBD2. V trimming: 2 bases; J trimming: 2 bases; junction bases outside the gene matches: 13. This CDR3 spans 19 amino acids. CDR1 and CDR2 (germline): SGHTA, FQGNSA. The CDR3, as DNA: TGTGCCAGCAGCTTATTTTTTTGGGCTAGCGGGAATGCCTACAATGAGCAGTTCTTC. Its translation is CASSLFFWASGNAYNEQFF. Drawing the rest from reference TRBV7-2 and TRBJ2-1, the complete variable domain is GAGVSQSPSNKVTEKGKDVELRCDPISGHTALYWYRQSLGQGLEFLIYFQGNSAPDKSGLPSDRFSAERTGGSVSTLTIQRTQQEDSAVYLCASSLFFWASGNAYNEQFFGPGTRLTVL.

This clone appeared a few times. V is TRBV5-1 and J is TRBJ2-7; D possibly corresponds to TRBD2 (5 bases). The V end lost 2 bases, the J end lost 3 bases, and 15 bases lay between the germline ends. The CDR3 is 15 residues long. Germline values: CDR1 SGHRS, CDR2 YFSETQ. CDR3 residues: CASSLWKEGSYEQYF. DNA of the CDR3: TGCGCCAGCAGCTTATGGAAAGAGGGAAGCTACGAGCAGTACTTC.

The chain employs TRBV18 and TRBJ1-2, with D hard to call. The germline gives CDR1 KGHSH, CDR2 LQKENI. The CDR3 loop spans 14 amino acids. The germline V and J ends were trimmed by 0 bases and 4 bases, with 9 bases remaining between them. CDR3 in amino acids: CASSPPARVYGYTF. As DNA, the CDR3 is TGTGCCAGCTCACCACCGGCCAGAGTCTATGGCTACACCTTC.

The J gene is TRBJ2-5, the V gene TRBV24-1; D possibly corresponds to TRBD1 (5 bases). The CDR3 has 16 amino acids. V shed 3 bases and J shed 1 base, with 14 bases lying between them. Germline CDR1 reads KGHDR; CDR2 reads SFDVKD. The CDR3 coding sequence is TGTGCCACCAGTGATACCGGACACGCACCCCAAGAGACCCAGTACTTC. It is translated as CATSDTGHAPQETQYF.

This clone was counted between two and nine times. The chain couples TRBV5-4 to TRBJ1-1; possibly TRBD1 for D (5 bases). Trimming took 0 bases from V and 0 from J, leaving 9 bases between them. This CDR3 has 15 amino acids. CDR1 SGHNT and CDR2 YYREEE come from the germline V gene (reference sequence). The CDR3 region has the DNA TGTGCCAGCAGCTTGGTCGGGGGGGTGAACACTGAAGCTTTCTTT. This sequence encodes CASSLVGGVNTEAFF.

The chain recombines TRBV24-1 with TRBJ1-5, with unresolved D. The CDR3 sequence is 13 residues long. CDR1 is KGHDR, CDR2 SFDVKD, per germline. V lost 2 bases and J lost 0, with 1 base in between. CDR3 DNA: TGTGCCACCAGTGATTATAGCAATCAGCCCCAGCATTTT. Its protein product is CATSDYSNQPQHF.

The rearrangement uses TRBV5-6 and TRBJ1-5, with a tentative D call TRBD1 (5 bases). Germline V CDR1 and CDR2: SGHDT, YYEEEE. The CDR3 runs 14 residues. The germline V and J ends were trimmed by 3 bases and 2 bases, with 9 bases remaining between them. CDR3 residues: CASSSRVGNQPQHF. Written as DNA, the CDR3 is TGTGCCAGCAGCTCCAGGGTAGGCAATCAGCCCCAGCATTTT.

With respect to this clone: A much larger clone sits a single nucleotide away, making a read error possible. This chain joins TRBV6-4 and TRBJ2-2; the D gene is possibly TRBD2 (5 bases). Looked up from germline, CDR1 is MRHNA and CDR2 is SNTAGT. This CDR3 spans 13 amino acids. Trimming took 5 bases from V and 1 from J, leaving 5 bases between them. Here the CDR3 reads CASSSGNTGELFF. CDR3 coding DNA: TGTGCCAGCAGTAGCGGGAACACCGGGGAGCTGTTTTTT.

The chain combines TRBV6-5 with TRBJ1-2, with 7 nucleotides matching TRBD1. This CDR3 has 12 residues. V dropped 8 bases and J dropped 2; count of bases not matched to a gene: 2. Germline loops: CDR1 MNHEY, CDR2 SVGAGI. In nucleotides, the CDR3 is TGTGCCAGCCGACAGGGCAACTATGGCTACACCTTC. Translated: CASRQGNYGYTF.

The V call is TRBV10-2, the J call TRBJ2-3, with TRBD2 matching over 7 bases. Germline assignment: CDR1 WSHSY and CDR2 SAAADI. V lost 0 bases to trimming and J lost 2 bases; unmatched junction nucleotides: 8. This CDR3 contains 17 residues. CDR3 protein: CASSESTREGHTDTQYF. The CDR3 DNA reads TGCGCCAGCAGTGAGTCGACGAGGGAGGGCCACACAGATACGCAGTATTTT.

The chain uses TRBV7-6 and TRBJ1-2; TRBD1 aligns across 7 bases. Germline CDR1 reads SGHVS; CDR2 reads FNYEAQ. The CDR3 loop spans 16 amino acids. V trimming: 1 base; J trimming: 3 bases; junction bases outside the gene matches: 8. The CDR3 DNA is TGTGCCAGCAGCTTAGGCCGAGACAGGGACGACTATGGCTACACCTTC. Translation gives CASSLGRDRDDYGYTF.

This chain joins TRBV6-1 and TRBJ1-3; no reliable D call. The CDR3 runs 15 residues. Trimming removed 1 base from V and 3 bases from J, with 10 bases in between. Per the germline V gene, CDR1 is MNHNS and CDR2 is SASEGT. CDR3 in DNA: TGTGCCAGCAGTGAAGGCAGAAGCGGTGGAAACACCATATATTTT. It yields the protein CASSEGRSGGNTIYF.

The CDR3 reads CASSWTTPPPYEQYF. The CDR3 region has the DNA TGTGCCAGCAGCTGGACTACCCCTCCGCCGTACGAGCAGTACTTC. This sequence joins TRBV6-2 or TRBV6-3 and TRBJ2-7, with D possibly TRBD2 on 6 matching bases. The germline V and J ends were trimmed by 6 bases and 4 bases, with 19 bases remaining between them. CDR3 length equals 15 residues. From germline, CDR1 is MNHEY and CDR2 SVGEGT.

V and J are TRBV7-3 and TRBJ2-2, with 7 bases fitting TRBD2. The germline V gene has CDR1 SGHTA and CDR2 FQGTGA. V trimming: 5 bases; J trimming: 6 bases; junction bases outside the gene matches: 12. The CDR3 length is 16 residues. The CDR3 spells CASSPSSGYNPGELFF. In nucleotides, the CDR3 is TGTGCCAGCAGCCCTTCTAGCGGTTACAATCCCGGGGAGCTGTTTTTT.

The chain is built from TRBV28 and TRBJ2-2, with D possibly matching TRBD1 (5 bases). This CDR3 has 12 residues. Trimming cost V 2 bases and J 8 bases, with 6 bases left between them. Germline V gene data show CDR1 as MDHEN and CDR2 as SYDVKM. The CDR3, as DNA: TGTGCCAGCAGTTTAAAGGGGGGGGAGCTGTTTTTT. Translated, it gives CASSLKGGELFF.

This clone was counted once. A junction boundary mismatches the germline segment, possibly from a read error. The rearrangement links TRBV4-2 to TRBJ2-7; D gene uncertain. The CDR3 spans 12 residues. Germline V gives CDR1 LGHNA, CDR2 YNFKEQ. The CDR3 coding sequence is TGTGCCAGCAGCCCCCCCGGGCACCCAGTTGTCTTC. This translates into CASSPPGHPVVF.

The V gene is TRBV4-1, the J gene TRBJ2-7; tentatively, D is TRBD1 (6 bases). The CDR3 sequence is 14 residues long. Trimming shortened V by 0 bases and J by 0 bases, and 6 bases separated the two germline ends. CDR1 and CDR2 (germline): MGHRA, YSYEKL. CDR3 nucleotide sequence: TGCGCCAGCAGCCAAGAGGACAGCTCCTACGAGCAGTACTTC. Encoded protein: CASSQEDSSYEQYF.

The chain couples TRBV10-3 to TRBJ2-1; 8 positions agree with TRBD2. The junction had 7 bases not matched to a gene; V was cut back by 3 bases and J by 6 bases. The CDR3 extends over 15 amino acids. The germline V gene encodes CDR1 ENHRY and CDR2 SYGVKD. The CDR3 reads CAISDSGLVGNEQFF. The CDR3 nucleotides read TGTGCCATCAGTGATTCGGGACTAGTGGGCAATGAGCAGTTCTTC.

The genes are TRBV25-1 and TRBJ2-7, with 10 nucleotides matching TRBD2. Germline loops: CDR1 MGHDK, CDR2 SYGVNS. The CDR3 covers 14 residues. The junction had 6 bases not matched to a gene; V was cut back by 6 bases and J by 4 bases. CDR3 nucleotide sequence: TGTGCCAGCAGCCGCGAGCGGGAGGGTTACGAGCAGTACTTC. Translated, it gives CASSREREGYEQYF.

J is TRBJ2-7 and V is TRBV5-1, with D uncertain. Germline V gene lookup returns CDR1 SGHRS and CDR2 YFSETQ. The ends were cut back, 0 bases at V and 5 bases at J, with 6 bases in the middle. The CDR3 length is 12 residues. CDR3 residues: CASSLDGNEQYF. The CDR3 coding sequence is TGCGCCAGCAGCTTGGATGGGAACGAGCAGTACTTC.